This T cell receptor beta chain stems from a study of blood T cell repertoires in COVID-19. Background on the study: The cDNA or gDNA used as material had been derived from T cells, B-cell-depleted T cells, or PBMCs.

Per the original methods: Quantification of nucleated cells was approximated via reference gene primer amplification. Profiled with immunoSEQ multiplex PCR; TCRdb holds only in-frame clones, not every one. That table gives V, J and clone size, and the DNA gave D and trimming. The sample carries about 140,000 clones, roughly 81% recorded once. The CDR3 is made up of 13 amino acids. Germline CDR1 and CDR2: MDHEN and SYDVKM. Trimming removed 7 bases from V and 8 bases from J; junction bases left unmatched: 6. This chain connects TRBV28 to TRBJ1-4, with 8 bases matching TRBD1. The receptor was isolated from a woman aged 45-59 years with active or convalescent COVID-19. The source material was peripheral blood. CDR3 DNA: TGTGCCAGCACAGACAGGGGACACGAAAAACTGTTTTTT. This translates into CASTDRGHEKLFF. The full variable domain, its missing parts supplied by reference TRBV28 and TRBJ1-4, is DVKVTQSSRYLVKRTGEKVFLECVQDMDHENMFWYRQDPGLGLRLIYFSYDVKMKEKGDIPEGYSVSREKKERFSLILESASTNQTSMYLCASTDRGHEKLFFGSGTQLSVL.